This T cell receptor (beta chain) was profiled in a study of OX40 agonist ivuxolimab in advanced cancers. Regarding the research as a whole: The costimulatory receptor OX40 (CD134) was targeted by ivuxolimab, a fully human IgG2 agonistic monoclonal antibody. Prior anti-PD-1, anti-PD-L1 or anti-CTLA-4 therapy was permitted, and checkpoint inhibitors had been received by less than 45% of dose-escalation patients. Three dose-escalation patients achieved partial responses, one with hepatocellular carcinoma and two with cutaneous melanoma. The dose-escalation cohort was 80% to 90% male with a mean age of approximately 60 years, ranging from 23 to 79. Intravenous ivuxolimab was administered to patients every 2 weeks at six dose levels: 0.01, 0.1, 0.3, 1.5, 3 and 10 mg/kg. Of the approximately 53 patients in dose escalation, about 19 had hepatocellular carcinoma, some 15 had melanoma, 9 had renal cell carcinoma and 9 had head and neck cancer. The point of sequencing TCRbeta in the periphery was to test whether ivuxolimab changed TCR sequence diversity and drove clonal T-cell expansion. The paper covers the monotherapy dose-escalation part of the phase I ivuxolimab trial, which included N of about 50 patients. What the authors observed across the whole study: Low levels of normalized T-cell clonal expansion were also seen in some patients who did not respond. Which antigens the clonally expanded peripheral T cells were specific for was not determined. After ivuxolimab, CD8+ T cells had more expanded clones than CD4+ T cells on average. In the 0.1-3.0 mg/kg groups, partial responders were among the patients with the lowest normalized peripheral clonal expansion, particularly in CD8+ T cells. At doses from 0.1 to 3.0 mg/kg, clonal expansion was seen in both CD4+ and CD8+ blood T cells between baseline and week 6.

On this clone: Its antigen target is currently unknown. The sample holds no much larger clone one base away, and base qualities are not on file.

The trial excluded patients who had a history of autoimmune disease or were on systemic immunosuppression. In every dose cohort, peripheral blood was drawn for TCR sequencing at baseline, cycle 4 day 1, and cycle 7 day 1. Samples were obtained from an open-label, multicenter, first-in-human phase I dose-escalation trial of ivuxolimab. The trial enrolled adults with locally advanced or metastatic head and neck squamous cell, hepatocellular, melanoma or renal cell carcinoma. Before TCR sequencing, CD4+ T cells and CD8+ T cells from peripheral blood were sorted into separate populations. The CDR3 covers 14 residues, taking in both the cysteine and the phenylalanine. The kept DNA is CDR3 alone, 42 bases in frame from the first base. For sequencing of the TCRbeta CDR3 region, genomic DNA was extracted from the sorted cells. TCRbeta CDR3 regions were sequenced using the immunoSEQ Assay. TCRdb took over this immuneACCESS table, retaining in-frame rearrangements with V and J assigned. Such tables are incomplete; in checked studies, under half of the missing clones stem from an unresolved V gene, and the remainder is unexplained. A total of 35,000 to 45,000 clones appear in this sample, 88% of them only once. The top ten hold 9.5% to 15% of the sample.

Here the sequenced sample was CD4+ or CD8+ T cells sorted from blood, taken in a trial of the OX40 agonist ivuxolimab. The chain was built from TRBV21-1 and TRBJ1-1. TRBV21-1 has pseudogene status. The sequence was collected from an adult with an advanced solid tumor such as melanoma, head and neck, liver or kidney cancer. At the DNA level, the sequence is TGTGCCAGCAGCATAAAAGGAGACGAACGTGAAGCTTTCTTT. This yields the protein CASSIKGDEREAFF.